The 15 T cell receptor beta chains in this list originate from one sample, sequenced in a study of T cell responses to AZD1222 COVID-19 vaccine. Profiled with immunoSEQ multiplex PCR; TCRdb holds only in-frame clones, not every one. The repertoire includes 100,000 or so clones, 87% of them detected once, and around 2.3% sits in the top ten. The sequencing used peripheral blood, collected 28 days after the second AZD1222 dose. The source is an adult who received the AZD1222 COVID-19 vaccine.

The chain is built from TRBV6-6 and TRBJ1-4, with D unresolved. Germline CDR1 reads MNHNY; CDR2 reads SVGAGI (reference sequence). V shed 5 bases and J shed 6 bases, with 4 bases lying between them. CDR3 length: 11 residues. CDR3 protein: CASSGDEKLFF. The CDR3 bases are TGTGCCAGCAGTGGGGATGAAAAACTGTTTTTT.

CDR3 residues: CASSQVFAGPVNTEAFF. The CDR3 DNA reads TGCGCCAGCAGCCAAGTATTCGCAGGTCCAGTGAACACTGAAGCTTTCTTT. The chain recombines TRBV4-1 with TRBJ1-1; D gene ambiguous. Trimming shortened V by 1 base and J by 0 bases, and 15 bases separated the two germline ends. This CDR3 is built from 17 residues. The germline CDR1 and CDR2 sequences are MGHRA and YSYEKL.

This sequence joins TRBV14 and TRBJ2-1; TRBD2 agrees at 13 bases. The length of the CDR3 is 17 residues. Germline CDR1 reads SGHDN; CDR2 reads FVKESK. Losses at the gene ends were 0 bases for V and 5 bases for J; bases not matched to a gene: 4. CDR3 region: CASSQDFGLAGDNEQFF. In DNA, the CDR3 is TGTGCCAGCAGCCAAGATTTCGGACTAGCGGGAGACAATGAGCAGTTCTTC. Drawing the rest from reference TRBV14 and TRBJ2-1, the complete variable domain is EAGVTQFPSHSVIEKGQTVTLRCDPISGHDNLYWYRRVMGKEIKFLLHFVKESKQDESGMPNNRFLAERTGGTYSTLKVQPAELEDSGVYFCASSQDFGLAGDNEQFFGPGTRLTVL.

This chain connects TRBV28 to TRBJ1-4; a possible D gene is TRBD1 (6 bases). Germline values: CDR1 MDHEN, CDR2 SYDVKM. V lost 7 bases and J lost 5, with 14 bases in between. The CDR3 totals 14 residues. Here the CDR3 DNA reads TGTGCCAGCATGCCCGGGACAAAGAATGAAAAACTGTTTTTT. Translation gives CASMPGTKNEKLFF.

The chain has TRBV30 and TRBJ2-3; tentative D call: TRBD2 (6 bases). Between the trimmed V and J ends, which lost 5 bases and 5 bases, there was a span of 17 bases. CDR3 length equals 14 residues. CDR1 and CDR2 from the germline V gene are GTSNPN and SVGIG (reference sequence). The CDR3 is CAWEAGLALDTQYF. CDR3 DNA: TGTGCCTGGGAAGCTGGGCTAGCGTTAGATACGCAGTATTTT.

The rearrangement joins TRBV7-9 to TRBJ1-2; D perhaps matches TRBD1 (5 bases). Germline values: CDR1 SEHNR, CDR2 FQNEAQ (reference sequence). This CDR3 is 14 amino acids long. Trimming removed 0 bases at V and 8 bases at J, with 13 bases between. CDR3 protein: CASSLARGEAGYTF. CDR3 sequence (DNA): TGTGCCAGCAGCTTAGCGCGGGGGGAAGCGGGCTACACCTTC.

V usage is TRBV5-6 and J usage is TRBJ2-3; no clear D gene. Germline CDR1 is SGHDT and CDR2 is YYEEEE. This CDR3 contains 11 residues. The V end was cut by 0 bases, the J end by 6 bases, with 2 bases between. The CDR3 DNA is TGTGCCAGCAGCTTGGTTGATACGCAGTATTTT. It is translated as CASSLVDTQYF. The full variable domain, completed using reference TRBV5-6 and TRBJ2-3, is DAGVTQSPTHLIKTRGQQVTLRCSPKSGHDTVSWYQQALGQGPQFIFQYYEEEERQRGNFPDRFSGHQFPNYSSELNVNALLLGDSALYLCASSLVDTQYFGPGTRLTVL.

The chain recombines TRBV3-1 (or the pseudogene TRBV3-2) with TRBJ2-1; D call uncertain. The germline V gene has CDR1 LGHDT and CDR2 YNNKEL (reference sequence). The V end lost 1 base, the J end lost 9 bases, and 10 bases lay between the germline ends. The CDR3 runs to 13 residues. The CDR3 DNA reads as TGTGCCAGCAGCCAAGTCCTAAGGTCTGAGCAGTTCTTC. It encodes CASSQVLRSEQFF.

The genes are TRBV29-1 and TRBJ2-5, with a tentative D call TRBD2 (6 bases). CDR1 and CDR2 (germline): SQVTM, ANQGSEA. This CDR3 is 15 amino acids long. Trimming removed 6 bases at V and 1 base at J, with 18 bases between. The DNA of the CDR3 is TGCAGCGTCGCACATAGCGGAGAGATCCAAGAGACCCAGTACTTC. Its translation is CSVAHSGEIQETQYF.

The CDR3 region is CASSLSGTQVSGELFF. The CDR3 DNA is TGTGCCAGCAGTTTATCGGGGACACAGGTCTCCGGGGAGCTGTTTTTT. The V call is TRBV28, the J call TRBJ2-2, with a tentative D call TRBD1 (6 bases). The CDR3 is 16 amino acids. Trimming shortened V by 1 base and J by 6 bases, and 15 bases separated the two germline ends. From germline, CDR1 is MDHEN and CDR2 SYDVKM.

The chain joins TRBV6-2 or TRBV6-3 to TRBJ2-7; 8 nucleotides agree with TRBD2. The germline gives CDR1 MNHEY, CDR2 SVGEGT. Trimming cost V 6 bases and J 0 bases; bases outside gene matches: 4. This CDR3 is built from 14 residues. CDR3 residues: CASSVSGSSYEQYF. Here the CDR3 DNA reads TGTGCCAGCAGCGTAAGCGGGAGCTCCTACGAGCAGTACTTC.

The genes are TRBV6-1 and TRBJ1-5, with 8 bases fitting TRBD1. The CDR3 totals 17 residues. Germline V gene lookup returns CDR1 MNHNS and CDR2 SASEGT. Trimming cost V 0 bases and J 3 bases; bases outside gene matches: 7. CDR3 sequence: CASSEASAGGYNQPQHF. The CDR3 region has the DNA TGTGCCAGCAGTGAAGCGTCGGCAGGGGGCTACAATCAGCCCCAGCATTTT.

This chain joins TRBV27 and TRBJ1-6; a possible D gene is TRBD1 (6 bases). The ends were cut back, 1 base at V and 0 bases at J, with 10 bases in the middle. There are 17 residues in the CDR3. Germline V gene sequence: CDR1 MNHEY, CDR2 SMNVEV (reference sequence). The CDR3 sequence: CASSLYGGSSYNSPLHF. CDR3 bases: TGTGCCAGCAGTTTATATGGGGGCAGCTCCTATAATTCACCCCTCCACTTT.

This chain joins TRBV19 and TRBJ1-2; perhaps TRBD1 as D (6 bases). This CDR3 spans 13 amino acids. Looked up from germline, CDR1 is LNHDA and CDR2 is SQIVND (reference sequence). V was shortened by 6 bases and J by 2 bases, with 10 bases between the two germline ends. This CDR3 reads CASRSDRNYGYTF. DNA for the CDR3: TGTGCCAGTAGATCCGACAGGAACTATGGCTACACCTTC.

The genes are TRBV29-1 and TRBJ2-5; 7 bases line up with TRBD2. The CDR3 has 15 residues. With V trimmed by 2 bases and J by 7 bases, 13 bases remained unmatched. Germline V gene lookup returns CDR1 SQVTM and CDR2 ANQGSEA. The CDR3, as DNA: TGCAGCGTTGAAATCGACCAGCGGGGTCCGGGGACCCAGTACTTC. This codes for CSVEIDQRGPGTQYF.